These 32 T cell receptor beta chains were sequenced from one sample in a study of OX40 agonist ivuxolimab in advanced cancers. Repertoires were generated with immunoSEQ multiplex PCR, while TCRdb's copy carries only in-frame clones and drops some. The table includes 60,000 to 70,000 clones, 70% to 85% detected once. Sequencing was performed on CD4+ or CD8+ T cells sorted from blood, taken in a trial of the OX40 agonist ivuxolimab. All receptors derive from an adult with an advanced solid tumor such as melanoma, head and neck, liver or kidney cancer.

This clone came up a few times. The V and J genes are TRBV15 and TRBJ2-4; no definite D call. V lost 0 bases and J 9 bases, leaving 9 bases between the germline ends. Germline V lookup: CDR1 LNHNV, CDR2 YYDKDF (reference sequence). There are 13 residues in the CDR3. CDR3 region: CATSRDPLGIQYF. The CDR3 DNA sequence: TGTGCCACCAGCAGAGACCCCCTTGGCATTCAGTACTTC.

The genes are TRBV5-5 and TRBJ2-7; D might be TRBD2 (5 bases). Trimming shortened V by 5 bases and J by 5 bases, and 11 bases separated the two germline ends. Per germline, CDR1 SGHKS and CDR2 YYEKEE (reference sequence). The CDR3 length is 12 residues. CDR3 bases: TGTGCCAGCAGTCCGACTATAAACGAGCAGTACTTC. Its protein is CASSPTINEQYF.

The chain is built from TRBV7-9 and TRBJ2-1, with D possibly matching TRBD1 (6 bases). V was trimmed by 0 bases and J by 15 bases, leaving 9 bases between them. The length of the CDR3 is 11 residues. Germline CDR1 reads SEHNR; CDR2 reads FQNEAQ (reference sequence). The CDR3 sequence: CASSLAQGPFF. DNA for the CDR3: TGTGCCAGCAGCTTAGCGCAGGGGCCGTTCTTC. The whole variable domain, remainder taken from reference TRBV7-9 and TRBJ2-1, is DTGVSQNPRHKITKRGQNVTFRCDPISEHNRLYWYRQTLGQGPEFLTYFQNEAQLEKSRLLSDRFSAERPKGSFSTLEIQRTEQGDSAMYLCASSLAQGPFFGPGTRLTVL.

The chain is built from TRBV6-1 and TRBJ1-1; D is ambiguous. The V end lost 7 bases, the J end lost 3 bases, and 12 bases lay between the germline ends. The length of the CDR3 is 13 residues. Per the germline V gene, CDR1 is MNHNS and CDR2 is SASEGT. The CDR3 nucleotides read TGTGCCAGCATCCCTAATACCGACACTGAAGCTTTCTTT. Amino acid sequence: CASIPNTDTEAFF.

The chain links TRBV28 to TRBJ1-4, with D perhaps matching TRBD1 (5 bases). The V and J ends lost 5 bases and 7 bases respectively, with 20 bases between them. CDR3 size: 16 residues. Germline CDR1 and CDR2: MDHEN and SYDVKM. Written as DNA, the CDR3 is TGTGCCAGCAGTACGGCCCTTGGGGGAGGAATTGAAAAACTGTTTTTT. As protein: CASSTALGGGIEKLFF.

The V and J genes are TRBV5-6 and TRBJ2-3; D perhaps matches TRBD2 (5 bases). This CDR3 contains 14 residues. With 6 bases removed from V and 0 bases from J, the gap between germline ends came to 11 bases. CDR1 and CDR2 from the germline V gene are SGHDT and YYEEEE. The CDR3 DNA sequence: TGTGCCAGCACCCCCGACTATAGCACAGATACGCAGTATTTT. As protein: CASTPDYSTDTQYF.

V gene TRBV19 combines with J gene TRBJ2-1, with D unresolved. This CDR3 comprises 13 residues. In germline, CDR1 is LNHDA, CDR2 SQIVND (reference sequence). Deletions cut 1 base from V and 9 bases from J, with 10 bases between. The CDR3 loop reads CASSIGPVSEQFF. The CDR3 nucleotides are TGTGCCAGTAGTATAGGTCCCGTCTCTGAGCAGTTCTTC.

The chain couples TRBV4-3 to TRBJ1-2; 7 bases line up with TRBD1. With V trimmed by 0 bases and J by 0 bases, 13 bases remained unmatched. The CDR3 runs to 19 residues. Germline CDR1 is LGHNA and CDR2 is YSLEER. The CDR3 loop is CASSQDQLTGNLANYGYTF. CDR3 nucleotides: TGCGCCAGCAGCCAAGATCAACTGACAGGGAATTTAGCTAACTATGGCTACACCTTC.

The gene calls are TRBV7-2 and TRBJ2-3; D is ambiguous. The CDR3 is 14 residues long. The V gene's germline CDR1 is SGHTA and CDR2 FQGNSA. V was trimmed by 1 base and J by 4 bases, leaving 9 bases between them. The CDR3 protein is CASSLDGSADTQYF. As DNA, the CDR3 is TGTGCCAGCAGCTTAGACGGTTCCGCAGATACGCAGTATTTT.

The rearrangement uses TRBV19 and TRBJ2-5; no firm D call. The V gene lost 5 bases and the J gene lost 3 bases, with 16 bases spanning the gap. Germline assignment: CDR1 LNHDA and CDR2 SQIVND (reference sequence). This CDR3 is built from 15 residues. The CDR3 bases are TGTGCCAGTAGTCCCTGGGCTAGACGAGAAGAGACCCAGTACTTC. Protein product: CASSPWARREETQYF.

This clone was detected only a few times. The chain employs TRBV30 and TRBJ1-6, with D tentatively TRBD1 (5 bases). The CDR3 loop spans 14 amino acids. With 1 base removed from V and 5 bases from J, the gap between germline ends came to 9 bases. Germline-derived CDR1 and CDR2 are GTSNPN and SVGIG (reference sequence). The DNA for the CDR3 is TGTGCCTGGAGTGGGGGACTGGATAATTCACCCCTCCACTTT. This sequence encodes CAWSGGLDNSPLHF.

This clone was counted a few times. The chain is built from TRBV10-1 and TRBJ2-7; D may be TRBD2 (5 bases). Germline loops: CDR1 WNHNN, CDR2 SYGVQD (reference sequence). The length of the CDR3 is 16 residues. Trimming left V 3 bases short and J 2 bases short, with 17 bases between. The CDR3 reads CASSEECDERTYEQYF. The CDR3 region has the DNA TGCGCCAGCAGTGAAGAGTGCGATGAGCGGACCTACGAGCAGTACTTC.

The rearrangement links TRBV27 to TRBJ2-1; tentatively, D is TRBD2 (5 bases). This CDR3 is 11 amino acids long. Germline CDR1 reads MNHEY; CDR2 reads SMNVEV (reference sequence). The V end was cut by 10 bases, the J end by 12 bases, with 16 bases between. CDR3: CANPEGRGQFF. The CDR3 DNA follows: TGTGCCAACCCCGAAGGGAGAGGGCAGTTCTTC.

The V call is TRBV5-4, the J call TRBJ2-7; tentative D call: TRBD1 (6 bases). Germline CDR1 is SGHNT and CDR2 is YYREEE (reference sequence). Trimming took off 7 bases at V and 0 bases at J, with 14 bases between the two ends. The CDR3 spans 14 residues. CDR3 DNA sequence: TGTGCCAGCGGACCCAACAGGGACTCCTACGAGCAGTACTTC. Its translation is CASGPNRDSYEQYF.

The chain links TRBV15 to TRBJ2-5; D remains unclear. V lost 1 base and J lost 2, with 8 bases in between. The CDR3 spans 14 residues. Germline values: CDR1 LNHNV, CDR2 YYDKDF (reference sequence). The CDR3 is CATSRGGSQETQYF. The CDR3 DNA is TGTGCCACCAGCAGAGGCGGCTCGCAAGAGACCCAGTACTTC.

The rearrangement links TRBV21-1 to TRBJ1-2; the table's D call TRBD1 went unverified against the DNA. TRBV21-1 is a documented pseudogene. The CDR3 length is 14 residues. The CDR3 region is CASSRGQGYDGYTF. The CDR3 DNA reads TGTGCCAGCAGCAGAGGCCAGGGCTATGATGGCTACACCTTC.

The chain has TRBV7-2 and TRBJ1-1; D gene ambiguous. CDR3 size: 13 residues. V was trimmed by 4 bases and J by 1 base, leaving 7 bases between them. Germline V gene sequence: CDR1 SGHTA, CDR2 FQGNSA. The CDR3 sequence: CASSYHPNTEAFF. The CDR3 DNA reads as TGTGCCAGCAGCTACCATCCGAACACTGAAGCTTTCTTT.

The rearrangement uses TRBV5-6 and TRBJ1-5; no clear D. The CDR3 length is 14 residues. CDR1 and CDR2 from the germline V gene are SGHDT and YYEEEE. V was pared by 0 bases and J by 11 bases, with 15 bases between. The CDR3: CASSLAGNFMSQHF. CDR3 bases: TGTGCCAGCAGCTTGGCGGGTAATTTTATGTCCCAGCATTTT.

This clone has only a few counts. The rearrangement joins TRBV11-2 to TRBJ2-3; possibly TRBD1 for D (6 bases). The CDR3 totals 15 residues. Germline CDR1 reads SGHAT; CDR2 reads FQNNGV. The V gene lost 6 bases and the J gene lost 0 bases, with 13 bases spanning the gap. CDR3 in amino acids: CASSYNRESTDTQYF. The CDR3 DNA follows: TGTGCCAGCAGTTACAACAGGGAAAGCACAGATACGCAGTATTTT.

This sequence joins TRBV2 and TRBJ1-4; D unclear. Trimming removed 7 bases from V and 0 bases from J, with 12 bases in between. Germline CDR1 and CDR2: SNHLY and FYNNEI. The CDR3 length is 15 residues. Written as DNA, the CDR3 is TGTGCCAGCACCCCAGACCCTGCAACTAATGAAAAACTGTTTTTT. Amino acid sequence: CASTPDPATNEKLFF.

This chain connects TRBV4-2 to TRBJ1-2; no clear D. This CDR3 comprises 16 residues. V was shortened by 0 bases and J by 3 bases, with 14 bases between the two germline ends. Germline V gives CDR1 LGHNA, CDR2 YNFKEQ. DNA of the CDR3: TGTGCCAGCAGCCAAGATCAGAACACCCCTGACTATGGCTACACCTTC. It encodes CASSQDQNTPDYGYTF.

J is TRBJ1-4 and V is TRBV28; 12 bases fit TRBD1. The CDR3 sequence is 15 residues long. Germline CDR1 is MDHEN and CDR2 is SYDVKM. The junction had 5 bases not matched to a gene; V was cut back by 4 bases and J by 8 bases. The CDR3 is CASSWGTGGGEKLFF. As DNA, the CDR3 is TGTGCCAGCAGTTGGGGGACAGGGGGCGGGGAAAAACTGTTTTTT.

The chain joins TRBV10-3 to TRBJ2-5, with 8 bases matching TRBD1. V was clipped by 0 bases and J by 9 bases; unmatched bases: 12. Looked up from germline, CDR1 is ENHRY and CDR2 is SYGVKD. This CDR3 spans 16 amino acids. DNA for the CDR3: TGTGCCATCAGTGAGTCAGGCATTACTTCAGGGGGCTCCCAGTACTTC. Amino acids: CAISESGITSGGSQYF.

The rearrangement joins TRBV7-9 to TRBJ2-7; 7 bases fit TRBD2. V was clipped by 5 bases and J by 5 bases; unmatched bases: 12. This CDR3 has 15 amino acids. Germline assignment: CDR1 SEHNR and CDR2 FQNEAQ (reference sequence). The CDR3 loop reads CASSPRGERANEQYF. The CDR3, as DNA: TGTGCCAGCAGCCCCCGGGGGGAGCGGGCGAACGAGCAGTACTTC.

This clone was detected once. The rearrangement uses TRBV5-6 and TRBJ2-2; TRBD2 might be the D (5 bases). Germline loops: CDR1 SGHDT, CDR2 YYEEEE. The germline V and J ends were trimmed by 0 bases and 5 bases, with 11 bases remaining between them. The CDR3 consists of 15 residues. The CDR3 reads CASSLGRTVTGELFF. CDR3 DNA: TGTGCCAGCAGCTTGGGCCGGACTGTTACCGGGGAGCTGTTTTTT.

The chain joins TRBV15 to TRBJ2-1; 12 nucleotides align to TRBD1. With 4 bases clipped from V and 9 bases from J, the junction kept 7 bases outside the gene matches. The CDR3 has 15 residues. Germline V lookup: CDR1 LNHNV, CDR2 YYDKDF (reference sequence). The CDR3 DNA reads TGTGCCACCAGCACCGGGACAGGGGGCTGGCGTGAGCAGTTCTTC. Its protein is CATSTGTGGWREQFF.

The J gene is TRBJ2-5, the V gene TRBV19; a weak D match, TRBD1 (6 bases). The V gene's germline CDR1 is LNHDA and CDR2 SQIVND (reference sequence). The V end lost 7 bases, the J end lost 1 base, and 19 bases lay between the germline ends. The CDR3 sequence is 16 residues long. The CDR3 nucleotides read TGTGCCAGTAAGCCCTCCCCCAGGACAGTCCAAGAGACCCAGTACTTC. Amino acid sequence: CASKPSPRTVQETQYF.

J is TRBJ1-3 and V is TRBV10-3; a weak D match, TRBD1 (5 bases). V shed 4 bases and J shed 0 bases, with 28 bases lying between them. The CDR3 has 21 amino acids. Germline V gene data show CDR1 as ENHRY and CDR2 as SYGVKD. The CDR3: CAISGAPLRMVNRNSGNTIYF. The DNA for the CDR3 is TGTGCCATCAGTGGAGCCCCGCTCAGGATGGTGAACAGGAACTCTGGAAACACCATATATTTT.

This clone was detected only once. V and J are TRBV10-2 and TRBJ2-5; 11 positions agree with TRBD2. CDR3 length: 16 amino acids. Germline CDR1 is WSHSY and CDR2 is SAAADI. The junction had 10 bases not matched to a gene; V was cut back by 6 bases and J by 4 bases. For the CDR3, the DNA is TGCGCCAGCAGCTATAGCGGGAGGGCCTATTTAGAGACCCAGTACTTC. Its translation is CASSYSGRAYLETQYF.

The CDR3 sequence is CASSRATSGSVHEQFF. In DNA form, the CDR3 reads TGTGCCAGTAGTCGGGCGACTAGCGGGAGTGTCCATGAGCAGTTCTTC. V usage is TRBV19 and J usage is TRBJ2-1, with TRBD2 identical over 12 bases. Germline V gene sequence: CDR1 LNHDA, CDR2 SQIVND (reference sequence). The CDR3 extends over 16 amino acids. The V gene end was trimmed by 5 bases and the J gene end by 8 bases; junction bases not matched to a gene: 10.

The V and J genes are TRBV15 and TRBJ2-2, with a tentative D call TRBD1 (6 bases). Trimming stripped 4 bases from V and 4 bases from J, with 13 bases between. The CDR3 totals 15 residues. From germline, CDR1 is LNHNV and CDR2 YYDKDF (reference sequence). CDR3 sequence reads: CATSIGTGTTGELFF. The CDR3 DNA follows: TGTGCCACCAGCATCGGTACAGGGACCACCGGGGAGCTGTTTTTT.

The chain links TRBV28 to TRBJ2-7, with a tentative D call TRBD2 (5 bases). The CDR3 runs to 14 residues. CDR1 is MDHEN and CDR2 is SYDVKM in the germline V gene. Between the trimmed V and J ends, which lost 8 bases and 0 bases, there was a span of 14 bases. CDR3 DNA sequence: TGTGCCAGCCGTTCTAGCACCAGCTCCTACGAGCAGTACTTC. Amino acid sequence: CASRSSTSSYEQYF.